This T cell receptor beta chain emerged from a study of patients and donors after allogeneic stem cell transplantation. CDR3 length: 14 residues. Germline-derived CDR1 and CDR2 are SGHVS and FNYEAQ. V lost 1 base, J lost 6 bases, and 13 bases lay in between. TCRdb passed the RT-PCR reads through MiXCR, listing each CDR3 protein once. The sample has about 2,000 distinct CDR3 sequences, less than 6% seen once; the top ten hold under 30%. Sequenced input: blood, either unsorted or a sorted T cell fraction (not recorded which). The chain couples TRBV7-6 to TRBJ2-7, with a possible D match to TRBD2 (6 bases). This receptor was taken from a human donor who was either an allogeneic HSCT recipient or a stem cell or donor lymphocyte infusion donor (not recorded which). It is not recorded whose cells these are; they may come from a transplant donor. This CDR3 reads CASSLEVLAGEQYF. DNA for the CDR3: TGTGCCAGCAGCTTAGAGGTACTAGCTGGCGAGCAGTACTTC.